This section outlines one T cell receptor beta chain sequence together with its context. What it binds is not known. Each CDR3 protein gets one entry after TCRdb re-called the reads with MiXCR. Of 350,000 to 450,000 distinct CDR3 sequences listed, 18% are singletons. This sample stems from a study of T cell repertoires in cytomegalovirus infection. Study-wide background: The public TCR beta signatures pointed to both CMV infection and matching HLA type. Study-wide findings and caveats: Individuals carrying CMV plus the relevant HLA were identified by cumulative frequency of public TCR beta families. There were HLA-C-restricted CMV-specific TCR beta clonotypes dominating the ex vivo response.

The CDR3 covers 15 residues. Losses at the gene ends were 6 bases for V and 7 bases for J; bases not matched to a gene: 7. Sequences were obtained from PBMCs. This chain uses TRBV12-3 or TRBV12-4 with TRBJ2-7, with 15 bases matching TRBD2. This clonotype was sampled from a human donor in good health (CMV status not recorded). Some clones in this sample may be carry-over from other donors' samples. In nucleotides, the CDR3 is TGTGCCAGCAGGGCGGGGACTAGCGGGAGGTTTGAGCAGTACTTC. This sequence encodes CASRAGTSGRFEQYF.